This T cell receptor (beta chain) was identified in a study of blood T cell repertoires in COVID-19. Across the whole study: The samples span acute and convalescent COVID-19 from the United States, Italy and Spain. T cells, B-cell-depleted T cells, or PBMCs provided the cDNA or gDNA that served as material.

Per the original data handling: For nucleated cells, counts were estimated from reference gene primer amplification. The data were produced by immunoSEQ multiplex PCR, yet TCRdb's version contains in-frame clones alone and is incomplete. The V and J calls and clone size were taken over from that table, and D and trimming were inferred from the DNA. Among hundreds of thousands of clones listed, roughly 80% were seen once. CDR3 length equals 16 residues. The V gene end was trimmed by 6 bases and the J gene end by 6 bases; junction bases not matched to a gene: 14. Germline CDR1 MDHEN, CDR2 SYDVKM. This receptor was obtained from a woman in her 40s with active or convalescent COVID-19. V gene TRBV28 combines with J gene TRBJ1-5; 7 bases are shared with TRBD1. The sample comprised peripheral blood. The CDR3 DNA is TGTGCCAGCAGCTCATTGTCTACTTCAGGGGGTCAGCCCCAGCATTTT. Amino acids: CASSSLSTSGGQPQHF.